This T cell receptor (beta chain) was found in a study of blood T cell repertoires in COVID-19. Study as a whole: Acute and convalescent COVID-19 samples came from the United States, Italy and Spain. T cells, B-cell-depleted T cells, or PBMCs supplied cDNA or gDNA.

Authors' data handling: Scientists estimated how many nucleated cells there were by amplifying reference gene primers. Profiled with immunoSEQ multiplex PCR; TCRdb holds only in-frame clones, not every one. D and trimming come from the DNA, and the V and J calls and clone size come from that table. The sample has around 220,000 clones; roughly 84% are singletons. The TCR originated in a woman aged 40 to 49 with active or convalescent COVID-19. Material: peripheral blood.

The CDR3 sequence: CASSRQVNQPQHF. CDR3 in DNA: TGTGCCAGTAGTCGACAGGTTAATCAGCCCCAGCATTTT. The chain is built from TRBV19 and TRBJ1-5; D might be TRBD1 (6 bases). Germline lookup yields CDR1 LNHDA and CDR2 SQIVND (reference sequence). V shed 5 bases and J shed 4 bases, with 9 bases lying between them. CDR3 size: 13 residues.